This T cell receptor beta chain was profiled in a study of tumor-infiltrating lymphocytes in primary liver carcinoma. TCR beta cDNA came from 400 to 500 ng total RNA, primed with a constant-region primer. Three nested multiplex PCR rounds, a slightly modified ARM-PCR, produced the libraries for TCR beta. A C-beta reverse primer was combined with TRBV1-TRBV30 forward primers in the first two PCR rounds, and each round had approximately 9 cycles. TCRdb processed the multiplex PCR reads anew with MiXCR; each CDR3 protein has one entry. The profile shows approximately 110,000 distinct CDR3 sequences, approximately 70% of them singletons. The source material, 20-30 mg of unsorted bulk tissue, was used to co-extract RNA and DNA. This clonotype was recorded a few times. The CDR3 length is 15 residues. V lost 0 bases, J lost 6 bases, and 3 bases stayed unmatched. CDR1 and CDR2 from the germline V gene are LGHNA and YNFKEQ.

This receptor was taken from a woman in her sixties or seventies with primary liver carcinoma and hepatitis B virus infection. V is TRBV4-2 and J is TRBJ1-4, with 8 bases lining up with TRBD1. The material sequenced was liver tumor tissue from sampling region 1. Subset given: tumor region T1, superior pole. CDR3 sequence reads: CASSQESGGDEKLFF. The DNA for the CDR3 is TGTGCCAGCAGCCAAGAGTCAGGGGGCGATGAAAAACTGTTTTTT.